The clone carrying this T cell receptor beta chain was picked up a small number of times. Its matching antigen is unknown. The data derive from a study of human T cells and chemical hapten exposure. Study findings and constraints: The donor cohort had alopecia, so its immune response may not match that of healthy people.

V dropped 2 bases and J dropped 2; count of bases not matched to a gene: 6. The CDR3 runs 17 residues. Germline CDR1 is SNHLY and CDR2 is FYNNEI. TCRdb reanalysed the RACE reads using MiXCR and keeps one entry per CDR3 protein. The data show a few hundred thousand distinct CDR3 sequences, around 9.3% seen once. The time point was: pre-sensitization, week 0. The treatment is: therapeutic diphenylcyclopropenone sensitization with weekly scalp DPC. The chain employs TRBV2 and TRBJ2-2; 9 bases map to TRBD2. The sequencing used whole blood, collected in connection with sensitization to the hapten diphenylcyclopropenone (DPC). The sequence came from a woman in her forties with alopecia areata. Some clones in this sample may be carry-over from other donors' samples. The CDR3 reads CASSELLAGVNTGELFF. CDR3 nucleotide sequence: TGTGCCAGCAGTGAACTATTAGCGGGAGTAAACACCGGGGAGCTGTTTTTT.